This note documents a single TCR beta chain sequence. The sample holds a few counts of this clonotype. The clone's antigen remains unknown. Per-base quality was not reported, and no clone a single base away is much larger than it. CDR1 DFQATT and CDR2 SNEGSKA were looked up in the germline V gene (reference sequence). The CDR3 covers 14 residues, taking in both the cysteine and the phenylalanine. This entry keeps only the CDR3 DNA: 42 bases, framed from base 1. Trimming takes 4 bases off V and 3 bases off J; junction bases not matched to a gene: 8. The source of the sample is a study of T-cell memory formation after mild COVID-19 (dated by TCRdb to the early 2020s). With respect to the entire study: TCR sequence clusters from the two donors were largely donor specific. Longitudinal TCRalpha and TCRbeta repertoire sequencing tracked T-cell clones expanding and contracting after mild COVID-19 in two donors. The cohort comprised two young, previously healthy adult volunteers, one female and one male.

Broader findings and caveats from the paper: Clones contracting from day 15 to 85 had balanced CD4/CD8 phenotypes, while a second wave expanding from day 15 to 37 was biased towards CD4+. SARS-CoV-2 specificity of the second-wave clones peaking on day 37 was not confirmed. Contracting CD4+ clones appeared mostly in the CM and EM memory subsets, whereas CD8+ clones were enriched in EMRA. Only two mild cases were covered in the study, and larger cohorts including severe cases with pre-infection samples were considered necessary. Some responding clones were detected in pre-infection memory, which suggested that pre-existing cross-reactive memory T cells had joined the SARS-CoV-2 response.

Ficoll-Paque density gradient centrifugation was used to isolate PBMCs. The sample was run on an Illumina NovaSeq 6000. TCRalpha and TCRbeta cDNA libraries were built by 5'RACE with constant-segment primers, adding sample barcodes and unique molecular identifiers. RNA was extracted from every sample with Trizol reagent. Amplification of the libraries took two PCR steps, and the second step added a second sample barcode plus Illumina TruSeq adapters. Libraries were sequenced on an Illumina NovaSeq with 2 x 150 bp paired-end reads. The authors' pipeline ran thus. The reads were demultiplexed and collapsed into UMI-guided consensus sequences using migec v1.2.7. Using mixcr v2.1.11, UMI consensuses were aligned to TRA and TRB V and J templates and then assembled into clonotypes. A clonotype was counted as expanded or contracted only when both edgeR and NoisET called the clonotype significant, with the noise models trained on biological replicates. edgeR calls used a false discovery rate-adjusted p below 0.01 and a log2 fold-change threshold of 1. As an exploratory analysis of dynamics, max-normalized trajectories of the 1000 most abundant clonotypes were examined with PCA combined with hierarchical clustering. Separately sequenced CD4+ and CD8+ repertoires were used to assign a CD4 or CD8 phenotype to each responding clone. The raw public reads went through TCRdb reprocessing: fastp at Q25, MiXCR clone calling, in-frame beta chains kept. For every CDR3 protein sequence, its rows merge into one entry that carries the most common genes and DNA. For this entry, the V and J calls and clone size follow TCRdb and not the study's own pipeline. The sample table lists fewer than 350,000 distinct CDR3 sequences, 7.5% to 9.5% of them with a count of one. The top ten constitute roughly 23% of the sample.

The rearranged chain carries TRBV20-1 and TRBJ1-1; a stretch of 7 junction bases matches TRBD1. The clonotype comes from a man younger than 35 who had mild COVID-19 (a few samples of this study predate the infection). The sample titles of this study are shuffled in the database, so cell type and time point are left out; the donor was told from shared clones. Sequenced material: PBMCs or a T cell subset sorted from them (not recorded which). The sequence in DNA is TGCAGTGCTATTGGGACAGTCGGGGACACTGAAGCTTTCTTT. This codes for CSAIGTVGDTEAFF.